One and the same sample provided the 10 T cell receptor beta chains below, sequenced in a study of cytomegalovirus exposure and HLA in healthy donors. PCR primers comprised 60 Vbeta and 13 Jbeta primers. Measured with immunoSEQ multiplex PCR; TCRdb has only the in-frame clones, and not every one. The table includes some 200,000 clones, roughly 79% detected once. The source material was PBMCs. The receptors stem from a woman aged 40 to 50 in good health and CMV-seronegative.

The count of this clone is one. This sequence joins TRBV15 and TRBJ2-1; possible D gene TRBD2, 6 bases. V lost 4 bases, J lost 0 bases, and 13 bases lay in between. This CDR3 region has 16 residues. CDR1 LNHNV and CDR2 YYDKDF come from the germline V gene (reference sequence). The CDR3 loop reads CATSILPGSSYNEQFF. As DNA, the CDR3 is TGTGCCACCAGCATCCTACCCGGGAGCTCCTACAATGAGCAGTTCTTC.

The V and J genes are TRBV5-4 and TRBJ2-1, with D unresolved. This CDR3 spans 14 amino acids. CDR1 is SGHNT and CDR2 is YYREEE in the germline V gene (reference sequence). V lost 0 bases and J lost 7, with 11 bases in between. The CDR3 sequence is CASSLASVTNEQFF. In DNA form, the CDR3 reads TGTGCCAGCAGCTTGGCGAGTGTCACGAATGAGCAGTTCTTC. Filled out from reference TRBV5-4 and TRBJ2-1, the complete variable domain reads ETGVTQSPTHLIKTRGQQVTLRCSSQSGHNTVSWYQQALGQGPQFIFQYYREEENGRGNFPPRFSGLQFPNYSSELNVNALELDDSALYLCASSLASVTNEQFFGPGTRLTVL.

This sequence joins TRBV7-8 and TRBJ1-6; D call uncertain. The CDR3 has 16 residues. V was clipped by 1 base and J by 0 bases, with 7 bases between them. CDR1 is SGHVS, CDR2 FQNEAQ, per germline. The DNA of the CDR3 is TGTGCCAGCAGCTTAGGTCGGAGCTCCTATAATTCACCCCTCCACTTT. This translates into CASSLGRSSYNSPLHF.

Here the CDR3 DNA reads TGTGCCAGCAGTCCCAGGGGGGCAGATACGCAGTATTTT. It is translated as CASSPRGADTQYF. The genes are TRBV11-3 and TRBJ2-3, with D perhaps matching TRBD1 (7 bases). Germline CDR1 reads SGHNT; CDR2 reads YENEEA. Trimming took off 6 bases at V and 4 bases at J, with 11 bases between the two ends. The CDR3 loop spans 13 amino acids.

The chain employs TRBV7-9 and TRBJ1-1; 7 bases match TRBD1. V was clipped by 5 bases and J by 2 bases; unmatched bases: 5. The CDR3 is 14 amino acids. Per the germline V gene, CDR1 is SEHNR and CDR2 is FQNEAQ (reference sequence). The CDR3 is CASSPGQANTEAFF. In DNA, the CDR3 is TGTGCCAGCAGCCCCGGACAGGCAAACACTGAAGCTTTCTTT.

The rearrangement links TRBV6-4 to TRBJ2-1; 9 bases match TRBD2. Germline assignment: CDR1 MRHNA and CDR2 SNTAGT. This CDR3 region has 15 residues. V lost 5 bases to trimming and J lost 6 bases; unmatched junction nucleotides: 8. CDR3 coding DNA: TGTGCCAGCAGTCTTTCGGCGGGGGGGCCCAATGAGCAGTTCTTC. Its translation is CASSLSAGGPNEQFF.

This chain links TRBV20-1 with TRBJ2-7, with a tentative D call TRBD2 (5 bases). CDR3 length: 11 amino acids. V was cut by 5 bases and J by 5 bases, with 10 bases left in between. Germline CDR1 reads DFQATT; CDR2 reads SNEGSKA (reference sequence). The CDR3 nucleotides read TGCAGTGCTCCCGGAGGAAACGAGCAGTACTTC. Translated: CSAPGGNEQYF.

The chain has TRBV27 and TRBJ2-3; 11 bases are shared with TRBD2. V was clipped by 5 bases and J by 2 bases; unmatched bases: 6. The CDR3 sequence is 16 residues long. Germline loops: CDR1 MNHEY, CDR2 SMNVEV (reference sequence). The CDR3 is CASSVTSGGSTDTQYF. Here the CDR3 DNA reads TGTGCCAGCAGTGTCACTAGCGGGGGATCCACAGATACGCAGTATTTT.

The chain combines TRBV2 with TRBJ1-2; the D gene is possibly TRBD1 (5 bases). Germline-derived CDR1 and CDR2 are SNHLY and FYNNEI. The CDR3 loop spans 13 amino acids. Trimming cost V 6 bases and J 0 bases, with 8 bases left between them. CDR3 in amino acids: CASRDSANYGYTF. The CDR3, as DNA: TGTGCCAGCAGAGACAGTGCTAACTATGGCTACACCTTC.

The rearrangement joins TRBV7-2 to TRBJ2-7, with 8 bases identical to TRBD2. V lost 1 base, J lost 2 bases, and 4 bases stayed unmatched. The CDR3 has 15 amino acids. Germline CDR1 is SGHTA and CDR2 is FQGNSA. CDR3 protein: CASSLGSGAAYEQYF. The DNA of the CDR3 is TGTGCCAGCAGCTTAGGTAGCGGGGCCGCCTACGAGCAGTACTTC.